These 31 T cell receptor beta chains originate from one sample sequenced in a study of CD8 T cell repertoires and HIV-1 epitope variants. The table came from immunoSEQ multiplex PCR; TCRdb's copy has only in-frame clones and leaves some out. This repertoire shows about 5,600 clones, roughly 66% found once; its top ten account for roughly 42%. Which antigens these TCRs recognize remains unknown. What was sequenced was cultured CD8+ T cells derived from PBMCs. These TCRs come from a male donor with HIV.

This clone turned up a few times. The V gene is TRBV29-1, the J gene TRBJ2-3, with D possibly being TRBD2 (5 bases). The CDR3 contains 15 residues. The V end lost 1 base, the J end lost 4 bases, and 15 bases lay between the germline ends. Germline V gene sequence: CDR1 SQVTM, CDR2 ANQGSEA. The CDR3 sequence: CSVEGGPPRADTQYF. The CDR3 DNA reads as TGCAGCGTTGAAGGCGGACCGCCGAGGGCAGATACGCAGTATTTT.

This clone has a handful of counts. This rearrangement joins TRBV5-4 to TRBJ2-1; D unclear. Trimming took 4 bases from V and 6 from J, leaving 5 bases between them. The germline V gene has CDR1 SGHNT and CDR2 YYREEE (reference sequence). CDR3 length: 11 residues. CDR3 DNA: TGTGCCAGCAGCACCTCCAATGAGCAGTTCTTC. Protein sequence: CASSTSNEQFF.

The chain is built from TRBV2 and TRBJ2-7; 8 nucleotides align to TRBD2. V lost 5 bases and J lost 3; bases outside the gene matches: 0. CDR1 and CDR2 (germline): SNHLY, FYNNEI. This CDR3 is 12 amino acids long. CDR3 in DNA: TGTGCCAGCAGTAGCGGGAGCTACGAGCAGTACTTC. Protein sequence: CASSSGSYEQYF.

The rearrangement joins TRBV4-2 to TRBJ1-2, with 7 positions matching TRBD1. Germline assignment: CDR1 LGHNA and CDR2 YNFKEQ. The CDR3 has 18 amino acids. V shed 1 base and J 8 bases; nucleotides not matched to a gene: 19. The DNA for the CDR3 is TGTGCCAGCAGCCAAGCGGGACAGATGGAGTTCCTCGCCAGGGGCTACACCTTC. Translating gives CASSQAGQMEFLARGYTF.

The rearrangement joins TRBV9 to TRBJ2-2; 13 bases are shared with TRBD2. The V gene's germline CDR1 is SGDLS and CDR2 YYNGEE. The junction had 8 bases not matched to a gene; V was cut back by 3 bases and J by 0 bases. There are 19 residues in the CDR3. The CDR3 bases are TGTGCCAGCAGCGACAGGACTAGCGGGGGCCTTTCGAACACCGGGGAGCTGTTTTTT. This codes for CASSDRTSGGLSNTGELFF.

The table lists this clone with a few counts. J is TRBJ2-6 and V is TRBV4-2, with D tentatively TRBD2 (6 bases). Trimming shortened V by 0 bases and J by 2 bases, and 17 bases separated the two germline ends. Germline loops: CDR1 LGHNA, CDR2 YNFKEQ. The CDR3 is made up of 19 amino acids. The CDR3 spells CASSQEWRTTTAGANVLTF. CDR3 in DNA: TGTGCCAGCAGCCAAGAGTGGCGGACTACGACGGCTGGGGCCAACGTCCTGACTTTC.

V is TRBV9 and J is TRBJ2-1; TRBD1 might be the D (6 bases). CDR1 is SGDLS and CDR2 is YYNGEE in the germline V gene. The CDR3 spans 13 residues. V gave up 3 bases and J gave up 9 bases, with 13 bases separating them. CDR3: CASSEGHRGEQFF. CDR3 DNA: TGTGCCAGCAGCGAGGGACACCGGGGTGAGCAGTTCTTC.

This clone counts as medium-sized. The rearrangement links TRBV6-5 to TRBJ2-1; D may match TRBD1 or TRBD2 (6 bases each). Germline-derived CDR1 and CDR2 are MNHEY and SVGAGI. Deletions cut 5 bases from V and 9 bases from J, with 8 bases between. This CDR3 contains 11 residues. CDR3 nucleotide sequence: TGTGCCAGCAGTGAGGGGGGTGAGCAGTTCTTC. It encodes CASSEGGEQFF.

The gene calls are TRBV11-2 and TRBJ1-2; 7 bases agree with TRBD1. In germline, CDR1 is SGHAT, CDR2 FQNNGV. J was trimmed by 0 bases and V by 5 bases; bases with no gene match: 6. The CDR3 has 15 amino acids. CDR3 region: CASSPWDSSNYGYTF. Written as DNA, the CDR3 is TGTGCCAGCAGCCCTTGGGACAGCTCTAACTATGGCTACACCTTC. The full variable domain, its missing parts supplied by reference TRBV11-2 and TRBJ1-2, is EAGVAQSPRYKIIEKRQSVAFWCNPISGHATLYWYQQILGQGPKLLIQFQNNGVVDDSQLPKDRFSAERLKGVDSTLKIQPAKLEDSAVYLCASSPWDSSNYGYTFGSGTRLTVV.

This clone was detected only a few times. V is TRBV7-8 and J is TRBJ2-7; 7 bases map to TRBD1. CDR3 length: 14 amino acids. J gave up 1 base and V 4 bases, and 4 bases lay outside the gene matches. Germline loops: CDR1 SGHVS, CDR2 FQNEAQ. CDR3 sequence: CASSSGTVSYEQYF. CDR3 in DNA: TGTGCCAGCAGCTCCGGGACAGTTTCCTACGAGCAGTACTTC.

The rearrangement links TRBV5-8 to TRBJ1-5; no definite D call. The J call may be faulty, since TRBJ2-3 better matches the DNA end. This CDR3 has 11 amino acids. Germline CDR1 and CDR2: SGHTS and YDEGEE. The CDR3 here is CASTLAQPQYF. For the CDR3, the DNA is TGTGCCAGCACCTTAGCTCAGCCCCAGTATTTT.

In DNA form, the CDR3 reads TGTGCCAGCAGCTTGGGCGGAGATTACAATGAGCAGTTCTTC. Translating gives CASSLGGDYNEQFF. The chain combines TRBV7-2 with TRBJ2-1; no firm D call. V gave up 3 bases and J gave up 4 bases, with 10 bases separating them. Germline-derived CDR1 and CDR2 are SGHTA and FQGNSA. The CDR3 covers 14 residues.

The chain uses TRBV7-9 and TRBJ2-7; the match to TRBD1 covers 7 bases. The trim removed 7 bases at V and 5 bases at J, leaving 14 bases unmatched. Germline CDR1 SEHNR, CDR2 FQNEAQ (reference sequence). The CDR3 is 15 amino acids. The CDR3 coding sequence is TGTGCCAGCAAACCTGGGACAGCCCCTACGGACGAGCAGTACTTC. It specifies CASKPGTAPTDEQYF.

The chain has TRBV7-9 and TRBJ2-1; D possibly corresponds to TRBD2 (5 bases). Germline V gives CDR1 SEHNR, CDR2 FQNEAQ (reference sequence). The CDR3 consists of 14 residues. V was pared by 1 base and J by 8 bases, with 12 bases between. DNA of the CDR3: TGTGCCAGCAGCTTAGTTTCTAGCTATGATGAGCAGTTCTTC. Protein: CASSLVSSYDEQFF.

V usage is TRBV7-4 and J usage is TRBJ2-7, with TRBD1 matching over 7 bases. The CDR3 covers 14 residues. Trimming at V came to 3 bases and at J to 7 bases, leaving 9 bases not matched to a gene. Germline lookup yields CDR1 SGHVT and CDR2 SQSDAQ. The chain's CDR3 is CASSLGQYLREQYF. The CDR3 DNA reads TGTGCCAGCAGCTTGGGACAGTACCTTCGTGAGCAGTACTTC.

The V and J genes are TRBV10-1 and TRBJ1-5; D not certain. The V gene's germline CDR1 is WNHNN and CDR2 SYGVQD (reference sequence). The CDR3 sequence is 14 residues long. Between the trimmed V and J ends, which lost 6 bases and 0 bases, there was a span of 9 bases. CDR3 residues: CASSGHISNQPQHF. The CDR3 nucleotides are TGCGCCAGCAGCGGCCACATTAGCAATCAGCCCCAGCATTTT.

The chain recombines TRBV6-5 with TRBJ2-2, with D possibly being TRBD1 (6 bases). Germline V gives CDR1 MNHEY, CDR2 SVGAGI. With 3 bases removed from V and 4 bases from J, the gap between germline ends came to 9 bases. This CDR3 region has 14 residues. Here the CDR3 reads CASSYQGRTGELFF. The DNA for the CDR3 is TGTGCCAGCAGTTATCAGGGGCGCACCGGGGAGCTGTTTTTT.

This clone came up a few times. The chain joins TRBV27 to TRBJ1-6; 7 bases map to TRBD1. V lost 4 bases, J lost 14 bases, and 2 bases stayed unmatched. This CDR3 has 11 residues. CDR1 and CDR2 from the germline V gene are MNHEY and SMNVEV (reference sequence). The CDR3 region has the DNA TGTGCCAGCAGTTCCGGGACAGCCCTCCACTTT. This sequence encodes CASSSGTALHF.

The chain joins TRBV9 to TRBJ2-7, with TRBD1 matching over 10 bases. V was clipped by 1 base and J by 5 bases; unmatched bases: 6. The CDR3 is 15 residues long. The V gene's germline CDR1 is SGDLS and CDR2 YYNGEE. CDR3 residues: CASSVSGQGTHEQYF. The CDR3 nucleotides are TGTGCCAGCAGCGTATCGGGACAGGGGACCCACGAGCAGTACTTC. The full variable domain, completed using reference TRBV9 and TRBJ2-7, is DSGVTQTPKHLITATGQRVTLRCSPRSGDLSVYWYQQSLDQGLQFLIQYYNGEERAKGNILERFSAQQFPDLHSELNLSSLELGDSALYFCASSVSGQGTHEQYFGPGTRLTVT.

This clone was counted a single time. V and J are TRBV7-9 and TRBJ2-5; TRBD1 aligns across 7 bases. The V gene end was trimmed by 5 bases and the J gene end by 2 bases; junction bases not matched to a gene: 11. Germline V lookup: CDR1 SEHNR, CDR2 FQNEAQ (reference sequence). This CDR3 contains 16 residues. Here the CDR3 reads CASSRRDRQTQETQYF. The DNA of the CDR3 is TGTGCCAGCAGCCGACGGGACAGACAAACACAAGAGACCCAGTACTTC.

This clone turned up a few times. The rearrangement joins TRBV28 to TRBJ1-6; unclear D gene. The CDR3 spans 10 residues. CDR1 MDHEN and CDR2 SYDVKM come from the germline V gene. Trimming took 9 bases from V and 10 from J, leaving 7 bases between them. The CDR3 here is CASAGSPLHF. Here the CDR3 DNA reads TGTGCCAGTGCGGGATCACCCCTCCACTTT.

This rearrangement joins TRBV27 to TRBJ2-3; the D call may be TRBD1 or TRBD2 (5 bases each). CDR1 MNHEY and CDR2 SMNVEV come from the germline V gene (reference sequence). The CDR3 has 14 amino acids. Trimming cost V 7 bases and J 5 bases, with 16 bases left between them. The DNA for the CDR3 is TGTGCCAGCACCCGGGACGCCCTGGTAGATACGCAGTATTTT. Its protein product is CASTRDALVDTQYF.

The chain carries TRBV6-5 and TRBJ2-1; TRBD1 is a possible D gene (5 bases). The CDR3 spans 14 residues. Germline CDR1 is MNHEY and CDR2 is SVGAGI. Trimming left V 2 bases short and J 6 bases short, with 11 bases between. CDR3 DNA: TGTGCCAGCAGTTACGACAGTTCCCTCAATGAGCAGTTCTTC. Its protein is CASSYDSSLNEQFF.

The chain employs TRBV6-5 and TRBJ2-1, with 12 bases aligning to TRBD2. Germline CDR1 reads MNHEY; CDR2 reads SVGAGI. V gave up 6 bases and J gave up 3 bases; unmatched junction bases: 3. CDR3 length: 15 residues. The CDR3 DNA reads TGTGCCAGCAGGGAGACTAGCGGGAGCTACAATGAGCAGTTCTTC. This translates into CASRETSGSYNEQFF.

The rearrangement uses TRBV7-2 and TRBJ2-1; D not certain. In germline, CDR1 is SGHTA, CDR2 FQGNSA. This CDR3 has 14 residues. Trimming removed 0 bases from V and 6 bases from J, with 9 bases in between. CDR3 nucleotide sequence: TGTGCCAGCAGCTTAGCAGGGCCCCCCAATGAGCAGTTCTTC. This codes for CASSLAGPPNEQFF.

This clone appeared once. V and J are TRBV7-2 and TRBJ2-3, with 16 positions matching TRBD2. The CDR3 is 16 amino acids. Germline CDR1 reads SGHTA; CDR2 reads FQGNSA. The junction had 5 bases not matched to a gene; V was cut back by 5 bases and J by 6 bases. CDR3 in DNA: TGTGCCAGCAGCCCCGGGACTAGCGGGGGGGCGGATACGCAGTATTTT. It translates to CASSPGTSGGADTQYF.

This clone was counted only a few times. The chain is built from TRBV7-9 and TRBJ1-2; 7 bases are shared with TRBD1. Germline trimming cut 4 bases from V and 4 bases from J; bases unmatched to any gene: 9. This CDR3 contains 15 residues. Per the germline V gene, CDR1 is SEHNR and CDR2 is FQNEAQ (reference sequence). The CDR3 DNA reads as TGTGCCAGCAGCTCACAAATGACAGGGATCTATGGCTACACCTTC. Its protein product is CASSSQMTGIYGYTF.

This chain connects TRBV9 to TRBJ2-1; D is perhaps TRBD2 (5 bases). Trimming stripped 0 bases from V and 3 bases from J, with 7 bases between. The CDR3 extends over 14 amino acids. Germline CDR1 SGDLS, CDR2 YYNGEE. CDR3 bases: TGTGCCAGCAGCGTAGCGGGGAGCTACAATGAGCAGTTCTTC. Its translation is CASSVAGSYNEQFF.

The genes are TRBV2 and TRBJ2-7, with TRBD2 as a possible D gene (6 bases). The germline CDR1 and CDR2 sequences are SNHLY and FYNNEI. CDR3 length: 14 amino acids. V shed 7 bases and J shed 0 bases, with 13 bases lying between them. The CDR3 nucleotides read TGTGCCAGCAAGGAGGCGGGATTCTCCTACGAGCAGTACTTC. It encodes CASKEAGFSYEQYF.

The V call is TRBV13, the J call TRBJ2-7, with a possible D match to TRBD1 (5 bases). Germline V gene lookup returns CDR1 PRHDT and CDR2 FYEKMQ (reference sequence). V lost 0 bases and J lost 5, with 8 bases in between. This CDR3 region has 13 residues. CDR3 nucleotides: TGTGCCAGCAGCTTAGGGGTCAGGGACGAGCAGTACTTC. It translates to CASSLGVRDEQYF.

In this sample, this clone turned up once. This chain connects TRBV28 to TRBJ1-2; 8 bases map to TRBD1. The CDR3 is 14 amino acids. The germline V gene encodes CDR1 MDHEN and CDR2 SYDVKM. The V segment lost 5 bases and the J segment 3 bases; nucleotides outside the gene matches: 5. CDR3 coding DNA: TGTGCCAGCAGTCCAGGGGGCGCGGACTATGGCTACACCTTC. It yields the protein CASSPGGADYGYTF.